The sequence of this T cell receptor beta chain was determined in a study of T cells expressing NK-cell markers. Whole-study findings and limits: What remained unclear was the HCMV specificity of expanded NKG2C+ T cell clones. The dominant NKG2C+ clonotypes represented about 1.0-7.0% of CD8+ T cells in six donors. The same clonotypes also predominated in the CD3+CD56-NKG2C+ fraction of several donors.

Libraries used 5'RACE template switching adding universal primer site and UMIs. TCRdb derives one entry per CDR3 protein from the 5' RACE reads, leaving out DNA. Recorded for this sample: roughly 280,000 distinct CDR3 sequences. Germline V gives CDR1 SGHVS, CDR2 FQNEAQ. The CDR3 totals 15 residues. With respect to this clonotype: What it recognizes is unknown.

The clonotype was recovered from a man aged 18 to 30 in good health. The sequenced material came from blood T cells: a sorted CD56 or NKG2C T cell subset, CD4+ or CD8+ T cells, or bulk PBMC T cells (not recorded which). The chain links TRBV7-8 to TRBJ2-7; TCRdb proposes TRBD1, but this gene call is untestable without DNA. CDR3 residues: CASSLIGGLPYEQYF.